The clone carrying this T cell receptor beta chain was found many times. The sample originates from a study of T-cell reconstitution after alpha-beta-depleted transplantation in children. Library preparation (for TCRbeta) was performed with unique molecular identifiers. In TCRdb, the PCR reads were re-called with MiXCR into one record per CDR3 protein. The table includes about 610,000 distinct CDR3 sequences, about 10% detected once. The sequencing here drew on PBMCs from the stem cell graft donor, taken from the stem cell graft. This receptor was obtained from a human donor who donated a stem cell graft to a child with acute myeloid leukemia.

The CDR3 spells CAISETSGSGDTQYF. CDR3 nucleotide sequence: TGTGCCATCAGTGAAACTAGCGGGAGCGGAGATACGCAGTATTTT. The chain has TRBV10-3 and TRBJ2-3, with TRBD2 matching 11 bases. Germline V gives CDR1 ENHRY, CDR2 SYGVKD. V was clipped by 3 bases and J by 5 bases; unmatched bases: 4. CDR3 length equals 15 residues.